Described below is a single T cell receptor beta chain sequence and its context. TCRdb's table, derived via immunoSEQ multiplex PCR, lists solely in-frame clones and lacks some. The data hold approximately 350,000 clones, with 90% to 95% observed a single time. These data come from a study of blood T cell repertoires in COVID-19. Trimming at V came to 4 bases and at J to 3 bases, leaving 9 bases not matched to a gene. Germline V lookup: CDR1 SGHNT, CDR2 YENEEA. This CDR3 has 16 amino acids. The V call is TRBV11-3, the J call TRBJ2-1; the match to TRBD2 covers 7 bases. The sequencing sample was made of peripheral blood. The clonotype comes from a woman aged 18-30 years who had recovered from COVID-19. DNA for the CDR3: TGTGCCAGCAGCTCCCGAAGCGGGATTGGCTACAATGAGCAGTTCTTC. As protein: CASSSRSGIGYNEQFF.